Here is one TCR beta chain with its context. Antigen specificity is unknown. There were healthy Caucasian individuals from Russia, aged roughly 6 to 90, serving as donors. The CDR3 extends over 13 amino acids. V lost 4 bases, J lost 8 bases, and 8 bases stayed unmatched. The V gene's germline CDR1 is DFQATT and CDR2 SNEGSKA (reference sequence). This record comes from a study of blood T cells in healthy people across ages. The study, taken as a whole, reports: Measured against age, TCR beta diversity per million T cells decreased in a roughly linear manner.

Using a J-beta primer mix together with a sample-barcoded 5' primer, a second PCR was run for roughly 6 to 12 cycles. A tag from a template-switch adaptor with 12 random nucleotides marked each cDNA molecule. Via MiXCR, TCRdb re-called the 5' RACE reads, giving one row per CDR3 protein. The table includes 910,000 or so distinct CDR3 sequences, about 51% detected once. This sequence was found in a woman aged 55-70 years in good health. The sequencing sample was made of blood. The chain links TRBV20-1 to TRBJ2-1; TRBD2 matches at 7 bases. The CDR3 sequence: CSATGRAVDEQFF. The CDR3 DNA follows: TGCAGTGCTACTGGGAGGGCGGTCGATGAGCAGTTCTTC.